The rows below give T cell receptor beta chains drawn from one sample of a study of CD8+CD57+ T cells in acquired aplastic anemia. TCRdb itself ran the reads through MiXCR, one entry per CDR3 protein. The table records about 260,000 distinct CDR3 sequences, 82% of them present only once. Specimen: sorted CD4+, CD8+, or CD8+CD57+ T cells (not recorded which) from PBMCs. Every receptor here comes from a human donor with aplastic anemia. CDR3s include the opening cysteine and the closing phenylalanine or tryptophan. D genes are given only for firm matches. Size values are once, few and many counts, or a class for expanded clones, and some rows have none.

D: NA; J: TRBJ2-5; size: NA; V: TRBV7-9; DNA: TGTGCCACCAGCATTGGCAGCAAGCAAGAGACCCAGTACTTC; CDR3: CATSIGSKQETQYF
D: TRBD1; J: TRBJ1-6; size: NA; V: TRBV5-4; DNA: TGTGCCAGCAGCTTTAATCCCGGGACAGGGATTCTTAATTCACCCCTCCACTTT; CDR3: CASSFNPGTGILNSPLHF
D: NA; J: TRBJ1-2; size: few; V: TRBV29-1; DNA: TGCAGCGTTGAATCTAGGGGCAACTATGGCTACACCTTC; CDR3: CSVESRGNYGYTF
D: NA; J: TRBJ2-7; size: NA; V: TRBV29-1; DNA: TGCAGCGTTGTTAGGCGGCAGGGGCCTTCCTACGAGCAGTACTTC; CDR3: CSVVRRQGPSYEQYF
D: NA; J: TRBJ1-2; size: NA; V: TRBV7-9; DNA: TGTGCCAGCAGCTTAGTACCCGGGGACGGGCTCGTATATGGCTACACCTTC; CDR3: CASSLVPGDGLVYGYTF
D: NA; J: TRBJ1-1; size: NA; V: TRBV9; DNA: TGTGCCAGCAGCTTAGGGACTAGCGGGAGCACTGAAGCTTTCTTT; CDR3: CASSLGTSGSTEAFF
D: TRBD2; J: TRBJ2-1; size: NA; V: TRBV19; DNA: TGTGCCAGCAGTATACAAAGCAGCGGGGGGAGCGATGAGCTGTTCTTC; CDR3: CASSIQSSGGSDELFF
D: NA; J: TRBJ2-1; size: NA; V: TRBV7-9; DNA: TGTGCCAGCTTCCCGAGGGAGCAGTTCTTC; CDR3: CASFPREQFF
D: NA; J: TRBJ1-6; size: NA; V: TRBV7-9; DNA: TGTGCCAGCAGCTTAGAAACAGGGAATTCACCCCTCCACTTT; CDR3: CASSLETGNSPLHF
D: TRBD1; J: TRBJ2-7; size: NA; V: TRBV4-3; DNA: TGCGCCAGCAGCCAAGAGTTTCGGACAGGGTCCCACGAGCAGTACTTC; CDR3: CASSQEFRTGSHEQYF
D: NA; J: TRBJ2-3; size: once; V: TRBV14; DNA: TGTGCCAGCAGCCAAGCCGGAGGTACCAATACGCAGTATTTT; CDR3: CASSQAGGTNTQYF
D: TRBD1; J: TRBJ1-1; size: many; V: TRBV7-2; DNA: TGTGCCAGCAGCTTGACAGGGGGCGCCGACTATGGCTACTTCTTT; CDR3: CASSLTGGADYGYFF
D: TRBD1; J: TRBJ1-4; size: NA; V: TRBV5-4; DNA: TGTGCCAGCAGCCGAGCCCAGGGGGCGAGGAATGAAAAACTGTTTTTT; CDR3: CASSRAQGARNEKLFF
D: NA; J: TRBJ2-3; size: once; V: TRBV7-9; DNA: TGTGCCAGCAGCTTAGCGGAGGGCGGCTATAATTCACCTTTT; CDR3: CASSLAEGGYNSPF
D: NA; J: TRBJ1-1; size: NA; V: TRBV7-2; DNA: TGTGCCAGCAGCTTAGCGCTGGTGGGGAGCTATGGCTACTTT; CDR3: CASSLALVGSYGYF
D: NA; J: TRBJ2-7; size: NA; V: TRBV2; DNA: TGTGCCAGCACGGCGGCTGCGATTCAGCAGTACTTC; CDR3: CASTAAAIQQYF
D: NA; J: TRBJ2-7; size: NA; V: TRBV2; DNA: TGTGCCACCAGCCTGGGGAGGGGGACCTACGAGCAGTACTTC; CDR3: CATSLGRGTYEQYF
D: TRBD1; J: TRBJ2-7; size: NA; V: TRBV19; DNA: TGTGCCACCGCCGGGACAGGTGCTTCCGAGCAGTACTTC; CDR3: CATAGTGASEQYF
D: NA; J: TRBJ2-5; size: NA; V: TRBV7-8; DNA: TGTGCCAGCAGCTTAGCGGGAGATCCCGACACGTACTTC; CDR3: CASSLAGDPDTYF
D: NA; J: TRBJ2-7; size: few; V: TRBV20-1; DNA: TGCAGTGCTAGAGATGAATCGGGACACAACTCCTACGAGCAGTACTTC; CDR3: CSARDESGHNSYEQYF
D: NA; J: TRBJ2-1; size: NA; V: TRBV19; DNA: TGTGCCAGTAGTATAGGGAGAGGCGGGTCGTACAATGAGCAGTTCTTC; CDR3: CASSIGRGGSYNEQFF
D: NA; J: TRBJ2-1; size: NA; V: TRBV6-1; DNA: TGTGCGTGCGATCAGTGGGACATATACAATGAGCAGTTCTTC; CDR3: CACDQWDIYNEQFF
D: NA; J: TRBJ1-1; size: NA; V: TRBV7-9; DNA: TGTGCCAGCAGTGGGGAGGGGGTCAATGAGCAGCTGTTCTTT; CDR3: CASSGEGVNEQLFF
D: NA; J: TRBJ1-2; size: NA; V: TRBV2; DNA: TGTGCCAGCAGCTCACGGGACGGGGGCTTTGACTATGGCTACAGTTTC; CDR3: CASSSRDGGFDYGYSF
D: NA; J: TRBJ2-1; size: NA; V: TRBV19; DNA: TGTGCCAGTAGTGTAGCTAGCACTTCCTCCAATGAGCAGTTCTTC; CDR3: CASSVASTSSNEQFF
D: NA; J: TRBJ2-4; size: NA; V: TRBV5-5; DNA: TGTGCCAGCAGCTCAGGGGACAACATTCAGTACTTC; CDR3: CASSSGDNIQYF
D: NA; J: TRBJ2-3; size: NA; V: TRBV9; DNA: TGTGCCAGCAGCGTGGCAGGGACTGGGGCCAACGTCCATTTT; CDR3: CASSVAGTGANVHF